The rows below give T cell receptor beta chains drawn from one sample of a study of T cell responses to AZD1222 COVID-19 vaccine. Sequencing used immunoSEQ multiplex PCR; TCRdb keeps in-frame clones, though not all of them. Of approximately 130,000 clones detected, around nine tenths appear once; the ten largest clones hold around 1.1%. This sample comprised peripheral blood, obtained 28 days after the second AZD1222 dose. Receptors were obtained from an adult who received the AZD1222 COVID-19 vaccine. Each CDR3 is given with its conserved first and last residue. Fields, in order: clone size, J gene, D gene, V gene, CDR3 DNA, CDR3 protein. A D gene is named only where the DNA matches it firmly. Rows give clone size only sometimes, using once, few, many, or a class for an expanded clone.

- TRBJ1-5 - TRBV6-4 TGTGCCAGCAGTGCCCAACCAGGGTCGGGTCAGCCCCAGCATTTT CASSAQPGSGQPQHF
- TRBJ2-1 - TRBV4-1 TGCGCCAGCAGCCAAGAGGGCGGGGCGAGCTCCTACAATGAGCAGTTCTTC CASSQEGGASSYNEQFF
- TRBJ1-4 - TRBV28 TGTGCCAGCATTAAGAATGAAAAACTGTTTTTT CASIKNEKLFF
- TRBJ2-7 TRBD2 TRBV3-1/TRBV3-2 TGTGCCAGCAGCCGACTAGCGGGAGGAGGCTACGAGCAGTACTTC CASSRLAGGGYEQYF
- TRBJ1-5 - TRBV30 TGTGCCTGGAGTGTAGTAGGACAGTTATATAGCAATCAGCCCCAGCATTTT CAWSVVGQLYSNQPQHF
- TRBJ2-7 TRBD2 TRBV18 TGTGCCAGCTCACCACCTAGCGGGAGGGGTGATGAGCAGTACTTC CASSPPSGRGDEQYF
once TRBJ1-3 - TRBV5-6 TGTGCCAGCAGCTTAACAGGGAGGCCTGGAAACACCATATATTTT CASSLTGRPGNTIYF
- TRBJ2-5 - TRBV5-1 TGCGCCAGCAGCTACGGGACCCATAAAGAGACCCAGTACTTC CASSYGTHKETQYF
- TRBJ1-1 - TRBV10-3 TGTGCCATCAGTGAGTCGGGGCCGAGCACTGAAGCTTTCTTT CAISESGPSTEAFF
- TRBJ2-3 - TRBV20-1 TGCAGTGCTAGTCGGTCCACAGATACGCAGTATTTT CSASRSTDTQYF
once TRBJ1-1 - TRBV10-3 TGTGCCATCAGGGGGGAACAGGGTGGCACTGAAGCTTTCTTT CAIRGEQGGTEAFF
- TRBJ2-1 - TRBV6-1 TGTGCCAGCAGTGAACAGGGGGGCTCCTACAATGAGCAGTTCTTC CASSEQGGSYNEQFF
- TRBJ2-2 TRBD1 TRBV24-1 TGTGCCACCAGTGATAGGGGGACAGGGGGCTACACCGGGGAGCTGTTTTTT CATSDRGTGGYTGELFF
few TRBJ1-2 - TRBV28 TGTGCCAGCAGTCAAATGTATGGCTACACCTTC CASSQMYGYTF
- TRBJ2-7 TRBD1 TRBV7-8 TGTGCCAGCAGCCTTAGGGACAGGCGTCAACACGAGCAGTACTTC CASSLRDRRQHEQYF
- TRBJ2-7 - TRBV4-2 TGTGCCAGCAGCCACAGTCGGTACGAGCAGTACTTC CASSHSRYEQYF
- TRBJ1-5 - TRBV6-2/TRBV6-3 TGTGCCAGCAGTTGGGAGCCGAGAACGGGACAGCCCCAGCATTTT CASSWEPRTGQPQHF
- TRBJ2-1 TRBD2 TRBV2 TGTGCCAGCAGTGTAAGACTAGCCCACAATGAGCAGTTCTTC CASSVRLAHNEQFF
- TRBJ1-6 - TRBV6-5 TGTGCCAGTGCTCTCAGGGTATCATATTCACCCCTCCACTTT CASALRVSYSPLHF
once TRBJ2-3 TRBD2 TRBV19 TGTGCCAGTAGTGTCCAGCGGGGGGGCCGGGAAGATACGCAGTATTTT CASSVQRGGREDTQYF
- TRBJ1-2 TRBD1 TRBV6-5 TGTGCCAGCAGTAGGGACAGGGATAACTATGGCTACACCTTC CASSRDRDNYGYTF
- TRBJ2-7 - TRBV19 TGTGCCAGTATCCCCGGCGAGCAGTACTTC CASIPGEQYF
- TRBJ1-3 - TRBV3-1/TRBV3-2 TGTGCCAGCAGCCAAGTTGGGTCTGGAAACACCATATATTTT CASSQVGSGNTIYF
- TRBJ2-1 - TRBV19 TGTGCCAGTACGTCCGGGGGTTCGTATCGGGAGCAGTTCTTC CASTSGGSYREQFF
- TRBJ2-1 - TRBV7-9 TGTGCCAGCAGCTTAGAAGGGGGGGAGTTCTTC CASSLEGGEFF
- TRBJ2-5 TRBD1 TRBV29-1 TGCAGCGTCCTAGCCGGACAGGACCAAGAGACCCAGTACTTC CSVLAGQDQETQYF
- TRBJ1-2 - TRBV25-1 TGTGCCAGCAGTGAAGGAGGGGACGTCTATGGCTACACCTTC CASSEGGDVYGYTF